The table lists the clone carrying this T cell receptor beta chain with a few counts. Its antigen is not known. The CDR3 is 17 amino acids. V shed 3 bases, J shed 8 bases, and the junction held 8 bases outside the gene matches. These data are taken from a study of cytomegalovirus exposure and HLA in healthy donors. PCR used 60 Vbeta primers and 13 Jbeta primers. Here immunoSEQ multiplex PCR was the method, and the copy in TCRdb shows in-frame clones only, minus some. The sample gives approximately 82,000 clones, around 62% of which show up once; over 5% is in the top ten. General study results and limits: Common viral pathogens were later found to be apparently linked to several of the most significant clusters.

This chain joins TRBV23-1 and TRBJ1-6, with 12 bases matching TRBD1. TRBV23-1 is recorded as an ORF, its role being uncertain. The TCR sequence derives from a woman aged 25-40 years in good health and CMV-seropositive. Source material: PBMCs. The CDR3 bases are TGCGCCAGCAGTCACTCCGGGACAGGGGGCTGGGATTCACCCCTCCACTTT. Residues: CASSHSGTGGWDSPLHF.